This T cell receptor beta chain was documented in a study of tumor-infiltrating lymphocytes in primary liver carcinoma. On this clonotype itself: An end of the junction differs from the germline gene, which may be a read error.

The template, approximately 500 ng total RNA, yielded TCR beta cDNA made with a constant-region primer. Libraries for TCR beta were built through three nested multiplex PCR rounds, which together made up a slightly modified ARM-PCR procedure. Researchers ran the first two PCR rounds for roughly 11 cycles each with TRBV1-TRBV30 forward primers and a C-beta reverse primer. TCRdb re-called the multiplex PCR reads through MiXCR, storing one row per CDR3 protein. The sample contains fewer than 250,000 distinct CDR3 sequences, 70% to 90% of which appear only once. CDR3 size: 15 residues. The V gene's germline CDR1 is ENHRY and CDR2 SYGVKD. From unsorted bulk tissue weighing roughly 17-31 mg, DNA and RNA were co-extracted.

This TCR was sampled from a man in his forties or fifties with primary liver carcinoma and hepatitis B virus infection. V usage is TRBV10-3 and J usage is TRBJ2-1; the match to TRBD2 covers 7 bases. Sequenced sample: tumor tissue from primary liver carcinoma. The CDR3, as DNA: TGTGCCATCACTGCGACTAGTGGGAGGGCCGGGGAGCAGATCTTC. Encoded protein: CAITATSGRAGEQIF.